These 26 T cell receptor beta chains came from one sample sequenced in a study of brain metastases from non-small cell lung cancer. Assay used: immunoSEQ multiplex PCR; TCRdb lists only in-frame clones, some missing. This sample carries 760 or so clones, approximately 86% of them seen once, and the ten largest clones take roughly 7.5%. The sequenced material came from tissue from a brain metastasis. Receptors were obtained from a donor at least 40 years old with non-small cell lung cancer.

This clone has more than one count but fewer than ten. The chain has TRBV6-6 and TRBJ2-4, with TRBD2 matching 7 bases. Germline values: CDR1 MNHNY, CDR2 SVGAGI (reference sequence). The V and J ends lost 2 bases and 0 bases, in that order; junction bases with no gene match: 4. This CDR3 has 16 residues. CDR3 in amino acids: CASSYGTNLAKNIQYF. CDR3 coding DNA: TGTGCCAGCAGTTACGGGACTAATTTAGCCAAAAACATTCAGTACTTC.

This clone has a single count. The rearrangement uses TRBV28 and TRBJ2-3; TRBD1 agrees at 12 bases. V dropped 7 bases and J dropped 1; count of bases not matched to a gene: 3. CDR1 is MDHEN and CDR2 is SYDVKM in the germline V gene. The CDR3 runs 15 residues. CDR3 DNA: TGTGCCAGCAACGGGGACAGGGGGCGCACAGATACGCAGTATTTT. Translated: CASNGDRGRTDTQYF. Supplemented by reference TRBV28 and TRBJ2-3, the full variable domain reads DVKVTQSSRYLVKRTGEKVFLECVQDMDHENMFWYRQDPGLGLRLIYFSYDVKMKEKGDIPEGYSVSREKKERFSLILESASTNQTSMYLCASNGDRGRTDTQYFGPGTRLTVL.

The chain combines TRBV7-9 with TRBJ1-5; D unresolved. CDR1 and CDR2 (germline): SEHNR, FQNEAQ (reference sequence). The CDR3 runs to 15 residues. The V and J ends lost 5 bases and 7 bases respectively, with 18 bases between them. The CDR3: CASSTIGEARQPQHF. The CDR3 DNA reads as TGTGCCAGCAGCACTATTGGGGAGGCGCGGCAGCCCCAGCATTTT.

The chain employs TRBV6-5 and TRBJ1-1; D is undetermined. Germline V gene lookup returns CDR1 MNHEY and CDR2 SVGAGI. V was trimmed by 6 bases and J by 1 base, leaving 12 bases between them. The CDR3 loop spans 14 amino acids. The CDR3 nucleotides are TGTGCCAGCAGCCTACGCCGGGGGAACACTGAAGCTTTCTTT. Its protein product is CASSLRRGNTEAFF.

This chain uses TRBV19 with TRBJ2-3, with 7 positions matching TRBD1. Unmatched junction bases numbered 7, after V lost 0 bases and J lost 7 bases. Per the germline V gene, CDR1 is LNHDA and CDR2 is SQIVND (reference sequence). The CDR3 is 15 amino acids. The CDR3 region has the DNA TGTGCCAGTAGTATAGATCCAAACAGGGGCAATACGCAGTATTTT. This codes for CASSIDPNRGNTQYF.

This chain links TRBV5-1 with TRBJ2-3; 9 bases agree with TRBD2. Germline V gene data show CDR1 as SGHRS and CDR2 as YFSETQ. This CDR3 contains 16 residues. The trim removed 4 bases at V and 6 bases at J, leaving 12 bases unmatched. DNA for the CDR3: TGCGCCAGCAGCCGTGGGGCGGGGGGGCTCGGGGATACGCAGTATTTT. Its translation is CASSRGAGGLGDTQYF. The full variable domain, rest sourced from reference TRBV5-1 and TRBJ2-3, is KAGVTQTPRYLIKTRGQQVTLSCSPISGHRSVSWYQQTPGQGLQFLFEYFSETQRNKGNFPGRFSGRQFSNSRSEMNVSTLELGDSALYLCASSRGAGGLGDTQYFGPGTRLTVL.

The chain joins TRBV6-4 to TRBJ1-2, with a tentative D call TRBD1 (5 bases). The germline V gene has CDR1 MRHNA and CDR2 SNTAGT. The ends were cut back, 0 bases at V and 5 bases at J, with 10 bases in the middle. The CDR3 totals 14 residues. The CDR3 here is CASSDSATAYGYTF. As DNA, the CDR3 is TGTGCCAGCAGTGACTCGGCGACAGCTTATGGCTACACCTTC.

CDR3 loop: CAWSRGGGYGYTF. CDR3 nucleotides: TGTGCCTGGAGTAGAGGGGGGGGTTATGGCTACACCTTC. The chain recombines TRBV30 with TRBJ1-2, with D perhaps matching TRBD1 (6 bases). Trimming stripped 2 bases from V and 5 bases from J, with 12 bases between. CDR3 length: 13 amino acids. In germline, CDR1 is GTSNPN, CDR2 SVGIG (reference sequence).

The chain has TRBV7-2 and TRBJ2-1, with 10 bases identical to TRBD2. This CDR3 region has 16 residues. V shed 5 bases, J shed 1 base, and the junction held 5 bases outside the gene matches. Germline CDR1 is SGHTA and CDR2 is FQGNSA. The CDR3 nucleotides read TGTGCCAGCAGCCTTAGCGGGGGGACTTCCTACAATGAGCAGTTCTTC. Translated, it gives CASSLSGGTSYNEQFF.

The J gene is TRBJ1-6, the V gene TRBV6-2 or TRBV6-3; 9 bases match TRBD1. Germline CDR1 is MNHEY and CDR2 is SVGEGT. V was clipped by 6 bases and J by 11 bases; unmatched bases: 5. The CDR3 is 13 amino acids. CDR3 nucleotides: TGTGCCAGCAGCTCGGGACAGGGTCCACCCCTCCACTTT. This translates into CASSSGQGPPLHF.

The chain recombines TRBV2 with TRBJ2-6; the D is unclear. CDR1 and CDR2 (germline): SNHLY, FYNNEI. The CDR3 contains 14 residues. Trimming pared 5 bases from V and 7 bases from J, leaving 12 bases between. CDR3 sequence (DNA): TGTGCCAGCAGTCTAGGTGGTGGTGCCAACGTCCTGACTTTC. Its protein product is CASSLGGGANVLTF.

The rearrangement links TRBV29-1 to TRBJ1-1; 9 nucleotides align to TRBD1. Looked up from germline, CDR1 is SQVTM and CDR2 is ANQGSEA. The CDR3 is 14 amino acids. The trim removed 6 bases at V and 1 base at J, leaving 6 bases unmatched. As DNA, the CDR3 is TGCAGCGTAGCTACAGGGGGCGCGAACACTGAAGCTTTCTTT. Translation gives CSVATGGANTEAFF.

V gene TRBV5-5 combines with J gene TRBJ2-1; TRBD1 matches at 9 bases. J was trimmed by 5 bases and V by 0 bases; bases with no gene match: 6. Germline lookup yields CDR1 SGHKS and CDR2 YYEKEE (reference sequence). The CDR3 length is 16 residues. The CDR3 bases are TGTGCCAGCAGCTTGGGAACCGGGACAGGGCACAATGAGCAGTTCTTC. This encodes CASSLGTGTGHNEQFF.

V is TRBV4-3 and J is TRBJ2-6, with D perhaps TRBD1 (6 bases). The germline CDR1 and CDR2 sequences are LGHNA and YSLEER. The CDR3 consists of 17 residues. V dropped 2 bases and J dropped 4 bases, with 15 bases sitting between them. CDR3 amino acids: CASSQPPQGSGANVLTF. CDR3 nucleotides: TGCGCCAGCAGCCAACCCCCTCAGGGGAGCGGGGCCAACGTCCTGACTTTC.

The chain combines TRBV28 with TRBJ1-5; no definite D call. The length of the CDR3 is 15 residues. Trimming took off 4 bases at V and 0 bases at J, with 10 bases between the two ends. From germline, CDR1 is MDHEN and CDR2 SYDVKM. CDR3 sequence (DNA): TGTGCCAGCAGTTACCGAGCGGGTAGCAATCAGCCCCAGCATTTT. Protein: CASSYRAGSNQPQHF.

The chain uses TRBV12-3 or TRBV12-4 and TRBJ2-1; D is unclear. Trimming left V 2 bases short and J 10 bases short, with 12 bases between. The CDR3 runs 13 residues. The CDR3 region has the DNA TGTGCCAGCAGTTTACCCCGTAGAACGGAGCAGTTCTTC. Protein sequence: CASSLPRRTEQFF.

The genes are TRBV5-1 and TRBJ1-1; TRBD1 might be the D (5 bases). Germline CDR1 is SGHRS and CDR2 is YFSETQ. V was pared by 5 bases and J by 0 bases, with 14 bases between. This CDR3 region has 15 residues. CDR3 sequence: CASSTGDNLNTEAFF. The CDR3 DNA reads as TGCGCCAGCAGTACAGGAGACAACCTGAACACTGAAGCTTTCTTT.

The count of this clone is one. The chain couples TRBV16 to TRBJ1-4; D may be TRBD1 (5 bases). The CDR3 contains 17 residues. V was clipped by 4 bases and J by 4 bases, with 19 bases between them. Germline V CDR1 and CDR2: KGHSY, FQNENV. CDR3: CASSPTAEAGGNEKLFF. For the CDR3, the DNA is TGTGCCAGCAGCCCTACCGCGGAGGCCGGGGGTAATGAAAAACTGTTTTTT.

The V call is TRBV9, the J call TRBJ2-3; 8 bases are shared with TRBD2. CDR3 length: 14 residues. The germline V gene encodes CDR1 SGDLS and CDR2 YYNGEE. V was pared by 6 bases and J by 4 bases, with 7 bases of the junction left unmatched. As DNA, the CDR3 is TGTGCCAGCACCGTCGGGGGGGCGGCAGATACGCAGTATTTT. Encoded protein: CASTVGGAADTQYF.

The V gene is TRBV5-1, the J gene TRBJ2-2; no clear D gene. CDR1 is SGHRS and CDR2 is YFSETQ in the germline V gene. V was pared by 0 bases and J by 7 bases, with 4 bases between. CDR3 length: 12 amino acids. The CDR3 coding sequence is TGCGCCAGCAGCTTGGACGGCGGGGAGCTGTTTTTT. This sequence encodes CASSLDGGELFF.

CDR3 in amino acids: CASSENREPIYEQYF. Here the CDR3 DNA reads TGTGCCAGCAGTGAAAACAGGGAACCCATCTATGAGCAGTACTTC. V and J are TRBV2 and TRBJ2-7; TRBD1 might be the D (6 bases). Germline V lookup: CDR1 SNHLY, CDR2 FYNNEI. The CDR3 length is 15 residues. Trimming pared 2 bases from V and 7 bases from J, leaving 18 bases between. The variable domain in full, with the rest retrieved from reference TRBV2 and TRBJ2-7, is EPEVTQTPSHQVTQMGQEVILRCVPISNHLYFYWYRQILGQKVEFLVSFYNNEISEKSEIFDDQFSVERPDGSNFTLKIRSTKLEDSAMYFCASSENREPIYEQYFGPGTRLTVT.

In the case of this clone: At one end, the junction sequence differs from germline, possibly due to a read error. The same CDR3 also results from other DNA sequences found in this sample. This chain uses TRBV2 with TRBJ1-2; 8 nucleotides align to TRBD1. CDR3 length equals 13 residues. Germline V gene lookup returns CDR1 SNHLY and CDR2 FYNNEI. CDR3 bases: TGTGCTAGCAGTCCGACAGGGGCGGGTGGCTACACCTTC. Its protein is CASSPTGAGGYTF.

CDR3 in amino acids: CASSPGREKRGGYEQYF. The DNA for the CDR3 is TGTGCCAGCAGCCCTGGACGAGAGAAGCGGGGGGGCTACGAGCAGTACTTC. The V gene is TRBV7-6, the J gene TRBJ2-7; 10 bases line up with TRBD2. This CDR3 is built from 17 residues. With 5 bases clipped from V and 3 bases from J, the junction kept 13 bases outside the gene matches. Germline-derived CDR1 and CDR2 are SGHVS and FNYEAQ.

The CDR3 DNA is TGTGCCAGCAGCTTAGTCCAGGGTGGGACTGAAGCTTTCTTT. This gives the protein CASSLVQGGTEAFF. The chain recombines TRBV7-2 with TRBJ1-1; D is possibly TRBD1 (5 bases). The CDR3 totals 14 residues. Trimming removed 1 base at V and 5 bases at J, with 11 bases between. Germline assignment: CDR1 SGHTA and CDR2 FQGNSA.

This chain uses TRBV9 with TRBJ2-4; D possibly corresponds to TRBD1 (6 bases). CDR3 length: 13 amino acids. The germline gives CDR1 SGDLS, CDR2 YYNGEE. V lost 4 bases to trimming and J lost 7 bases, with 12 bases between them. CDR3 region: CASSQQGANIQYF. CDR3 nucleotide sequence: TGTGCCAGCAGCCAACAGGGTGCGAACATTCAGTACTTC.

This chain connects TRBV7-6 to TRBJ2-5, with D tentatively TRBD1 or TRBD2 (5 bases each). The CDR3 loop spans 17 amino acids. Between the trimmed V and J ends, which lost 2 bases and 4 bases, there was a span of 20 bases. Germline lookup yields CDR1 SGHVS and CDR2 FNYEAQ. CDR3 coding DNA: TGTGCCAGCAGCTTATTCACCGTCCCGGGACGGGCAGAGACCCAGTACTTC. Amino acids: CASSLFTVPGRAETQYF.